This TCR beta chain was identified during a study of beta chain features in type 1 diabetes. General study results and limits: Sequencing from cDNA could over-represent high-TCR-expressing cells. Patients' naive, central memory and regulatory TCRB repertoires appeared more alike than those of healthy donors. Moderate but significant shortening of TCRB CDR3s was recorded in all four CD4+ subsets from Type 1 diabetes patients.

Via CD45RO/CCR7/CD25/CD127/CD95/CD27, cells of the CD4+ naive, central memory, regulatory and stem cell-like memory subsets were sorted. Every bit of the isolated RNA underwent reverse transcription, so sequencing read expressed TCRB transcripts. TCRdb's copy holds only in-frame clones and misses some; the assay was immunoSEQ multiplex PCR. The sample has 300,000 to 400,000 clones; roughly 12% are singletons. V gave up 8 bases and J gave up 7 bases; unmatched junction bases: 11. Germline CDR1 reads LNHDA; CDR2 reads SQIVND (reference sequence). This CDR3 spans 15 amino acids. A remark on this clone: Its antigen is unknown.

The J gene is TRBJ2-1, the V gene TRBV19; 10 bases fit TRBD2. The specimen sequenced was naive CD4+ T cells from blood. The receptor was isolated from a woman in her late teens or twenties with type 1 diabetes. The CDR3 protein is CASLTTSGTWNEQFF. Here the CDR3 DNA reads TGTGCCAGTCTTACCACTAGCGGGACTTGGAATGAGCAGTTCTTC.